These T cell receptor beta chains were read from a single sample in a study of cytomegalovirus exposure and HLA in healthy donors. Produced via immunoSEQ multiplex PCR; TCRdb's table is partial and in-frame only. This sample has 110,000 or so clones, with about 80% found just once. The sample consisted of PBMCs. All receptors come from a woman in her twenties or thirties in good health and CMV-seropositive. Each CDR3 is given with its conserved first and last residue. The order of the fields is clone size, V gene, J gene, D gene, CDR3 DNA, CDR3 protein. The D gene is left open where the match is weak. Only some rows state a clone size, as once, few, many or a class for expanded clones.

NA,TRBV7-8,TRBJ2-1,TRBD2,TGTGCCAGCAGCCTGGGACTAGCGGGTGAGCAGTTCTTC,CASSLGLAGEQFF
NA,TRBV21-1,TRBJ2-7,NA,TGTGCCAGCAGCAAACCGGGAGCGGGAGGTTACGAGCAGTACTTC,CASSKPGAGGYEQYF
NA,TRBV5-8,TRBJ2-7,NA,TGTGCCAGCAGCTTGACAGGAGTATACGAGCAGTACTTC,CASSLTGVYEQYF
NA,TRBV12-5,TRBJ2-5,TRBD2,TGTGCTAGTGGTTTGTCAGGGACTACCCAGGAGACCCAGTACTTC,CASGLSGTTQETQYF
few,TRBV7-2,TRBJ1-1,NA,TGTGCCAGCAGCTTAGCCGGAACACTACTCTTCACTGAAGCTTTCTTT,CASSLAGTLLFTEAFF
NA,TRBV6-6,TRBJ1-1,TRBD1,TGTGCCACCTTTACCAGACAGGGAAATCGGAACACTGAAGCTTTCTTT,CATFTRQGNRNTEAFF
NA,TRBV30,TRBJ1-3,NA,TGTGCCTGGAGTGTGCAGGCGAGCTCTGGAAACACCATATATTTT,CAWSVQASSGNTIYF
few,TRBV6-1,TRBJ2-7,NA,TGTGCCAGCAGTGAAGTGCGGACAAGCTCCTACGAGCAGTACTTC,CASSEVRTSSYEQYF
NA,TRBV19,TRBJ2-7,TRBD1,TGTGCCAGTAGTCCCGGGACAGGGGTCTACGAGCAGTACTTC,CASSPGTGVYEQYF
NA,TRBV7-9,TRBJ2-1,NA,TGTGCCAGCAGTTTAATGGGGAGGAATGAGCAGTTCTTC,CASSLMGRNEQFF
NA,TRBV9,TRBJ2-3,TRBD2,TGTGCCAGCAGCGCCAGCGGGACGATGACGGATACGCAGTATTTT,CASSASGTMTDTQYF
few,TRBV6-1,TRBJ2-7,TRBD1,TGTGCCAGCAGTGCTCCCCAGAGGGGGCTTTACGAGCAGTACTTC,CASSAPQRGLYEQYF
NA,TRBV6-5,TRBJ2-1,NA,TGTGCCAGCAGTTACACAGGTAGCTCCTACAATGAGCAGTTCTTC,CASSYTGSSYNEQFF
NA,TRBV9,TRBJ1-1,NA,TGTGCCAGCAGCGTTGGGAGGAACACTGAAGCTTTCTTT,CASSVGRNTEAFF
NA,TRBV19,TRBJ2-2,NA,TGTGCCAGTAGTATGTGGCCCGGGGAGCTGTTTTTT,CASSMWPGELFF
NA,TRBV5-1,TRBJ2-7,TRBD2,TGCGCCAGCAGTAGCGGGGAAACCTACGAGCAGTACTTC,CASSSGETYEQYF
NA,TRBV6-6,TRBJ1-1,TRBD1,TGTGCCAGCAGTTACGGCAGGGGGCAAAACACTGAAGCTTTCTTT,CASSYGRGQNTEAFF
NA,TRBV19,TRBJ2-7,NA,TGTGCCAGTAGGGGTGGGGATACGGCTGGAGGTTCCTACGAGCAGTACTTC,CASRGGDTAGGSYEQYF
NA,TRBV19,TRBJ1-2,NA,TGTGCCAGTACACCGGACAGCTATGGCTACACCTTC,CASTPDSYGYTF
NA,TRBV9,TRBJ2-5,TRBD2,TGTGCCAGCAGCGTAGCGGCGGGGGGGCGTGAGACCCAGTACTTC,CASSVAAGGRETQYF
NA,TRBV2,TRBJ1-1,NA,TGTGCCAGCAGTGAACGGAGGGTGTTGTACACTGAAGCTTTCTTT,CASSERRVLYTEAFF
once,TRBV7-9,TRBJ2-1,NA,TGTGCCAGCGCTGCAACGGGGAGCTCCTACAATGAGCAGTTCTTC,CASAATGSSYNEQFF
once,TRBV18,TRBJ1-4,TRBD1,TGTGCCAGCTCACCAGGGACAGCCGAGGTTAATGAAAAACTGTTTTTT,CASSPGTAEVNEKLFF
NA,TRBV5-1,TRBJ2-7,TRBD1,TGCGCCAGCAGCTGGGGACAGGACTCCTACGAGCAGTACTTC,CASSWGQDSYEQYF
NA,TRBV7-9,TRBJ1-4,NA,TGTGCCAGCAGTGATCTTAGGACAGAGTCAGGAAAACTGTTTTTT,CASSDLRTESGKLFF
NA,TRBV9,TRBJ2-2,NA,TGTGCCAGCAGCGTAGACGGTATCACCGGGGAGCTGTTTTTT,CASSVDGITGELFF
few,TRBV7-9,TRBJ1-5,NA,TGTGCCAGCAGCCGACTAAATCAGCCCCAGCATTTT,CASSRLNQPQHF
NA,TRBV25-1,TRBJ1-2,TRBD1,TGTGCCAGCAGTGAAGGAACAGGGGAAGGCTACACCTTC,CASSEGTGEGYTF
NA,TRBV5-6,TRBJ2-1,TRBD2,TGTGCCAGCAGCCTGTTGACTAGCGGGTTTTCCTACAATGAGCAGTTCTTC,CASSLLTSGFSYNEQFF
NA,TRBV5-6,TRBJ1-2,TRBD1,TGTGCCAGCAGCTTGGTAGGTACAGGGGTAAAGGATGGCTACACCTTC,CASSLVGTGVKDGYTF
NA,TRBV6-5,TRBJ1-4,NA,TGTGCCAGCAGTTACTCGGGTCTCGGGAAACTGTTTTTT,CASSYSGLGKLFF
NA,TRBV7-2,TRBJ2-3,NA,TGTGCCAGCAGCGACTTCGGGGGCACAGATACGCAGTATTTT,CASSDFGGTDTQYF
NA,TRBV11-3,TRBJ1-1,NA,TGTGCCAGCAGCCCCCCGGGTACGAACACTGAAGCTTTCTTT,CASSPPGTNTEAFF
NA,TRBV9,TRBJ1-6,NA,TGTGCCAGCAGCGTAGAGGGAGTGGGTGGCAATTCACCCCTCCACTTT,CASSVEGVGGNSPLHF
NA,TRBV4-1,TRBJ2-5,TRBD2,TGCGCCAGCAGCCTCCTCGGGGGGATCCAAGAGACCCAGTACTTC,CASSLLGGIQETQYF
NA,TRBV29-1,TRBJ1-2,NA,TGCAGCGTTTCCCGGACAGTTAACTATGGCTACACCTTC,CSVSRTVNYGYTF
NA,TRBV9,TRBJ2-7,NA,TGTGCCAGCAGCCCGACTGACAGACACTCCTACGAGCAGTACTTC,CASSPTDRHSYEQYF
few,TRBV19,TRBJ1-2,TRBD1,TGTGCCAGTAGACCACAGGGGTTCGGCTATGGCTACACCTTC,CASRPQGFGYGYTF
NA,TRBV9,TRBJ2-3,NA,TGTGCCAGCACGCGGACAGGCGGGAAAGATACGCAGTATTTT,CASTRTGGKDTQYF
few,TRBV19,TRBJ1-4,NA,TGTGCCAGTAGTACTCCTACAGGGTCGACTAATGAAAAACTGTTTTTT,CASSTPTGSTNEKLFF
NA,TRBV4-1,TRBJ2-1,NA,TGCGCCAGCAGCCAAGACGAGGGTTATGAGCAGTTCTTC,CASSQDEGYEQFF
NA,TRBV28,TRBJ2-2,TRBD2,TGTGCCGCACCCCCAGCGGGAGGTTATTCGTTGAGTGCCGGGGAGCTGTTTTTT,CAAPPAGGYSLSAGELFF
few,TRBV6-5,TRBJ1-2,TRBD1,TGTGCCAGCAGTCTCGGACAGGGGGCTTATGGCTACACCTTC,CASSLGQGAYGYTF
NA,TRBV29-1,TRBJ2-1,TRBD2,TGCAGCGTCGGCTGGCTAGCGGAAGTTCGTGAGCAGTTCTTC,CSVGWLAEVREQFF
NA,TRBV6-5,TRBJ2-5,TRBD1,TGTGCCAGCAGTTACCTTGACAGGGAAGGGACCCAGTACTTC,CASSYLDREGTQYF
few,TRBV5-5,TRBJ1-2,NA,TGTGCCAGCAGCTTGGACACAGGAGTCTATGGCTACACCTTC,CASSLDTGVYGYTF
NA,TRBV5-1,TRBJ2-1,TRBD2,TGCGCCAGCACCCAGTGGGGACTAGACAACAATGAGCAGTTCTTC,CASTQWGLDNNEQFF
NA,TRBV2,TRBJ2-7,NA,TGTGCCAGCGTGGGACTGCTCTCCTACGAGCAGTACTTC,CASVGLLSYEQYF
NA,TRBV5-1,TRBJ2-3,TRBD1,TGCGCCAGCAGCTTGGGACAGGGAGTGGCAGATACGCAGTATTTT,CASSLGQGVADTQYF
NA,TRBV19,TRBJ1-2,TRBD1,TGTGCCAGTAGTATACTGGGGACAGGAGTCTTTGGCTACACCTTC,CASSILGTGVFGYTF
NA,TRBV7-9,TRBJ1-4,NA,TGTGCCAGCAGCTTTCCTGGGGGCGTCTCTAAAAAACTGTTTTTT,CASSFPGGVSKKLFF
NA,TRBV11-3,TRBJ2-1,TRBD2,TGTGCCAGCAGCTTAGGGCCTAGCGGGGTTGTTAATGAGCAGTTCTTC,CASSLGPSGVVNEQFF
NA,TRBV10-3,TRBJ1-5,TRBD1,TGTGCCATCAGTGAAATCTACGGCAATAGCTGGACAGGGCATCAGCCCCAGCATTTT,CAISEIYGNSWTGHQPQHF
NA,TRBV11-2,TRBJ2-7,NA,TGTGCCAGCAGCTTACTCCCAAAGGGGGTAGTCTCCTACGAGCAGTACTTC,CASSLLPKGVVSYEQYF